This T cell receptor beta chain was recorded in a study of T cell responses to AZD1222 COVID-19 vaccine. Points from the study as a whole: The breadth and depth of Spike-specific TCRs increased once two AZD1222 doses had been given. Seropositivity was recorded at baseline in only a handful of AZD1222 recipients. The study found vaccine-associated CD4 TCRs spanning spike, dominant at 160-218 and 743-854.

Concerning this clone itself: Its antigen is as yet unknown.

The repertoire was sequenced with immunoSEQ multiplex PCR; TCRdb's copy has only in-frame clones and lacks some. The sample includes approximately 140,000 clones, roughly 93% of them seen just once. Trimming stripped 1 base from V and 3 bases from J, with 7 bases between. The CDR3 is made up of 14 amino acids. CDR1 is SGHRS, CDR2 YFSETQ, per germline. Second-dose intervals of approximately 4 or approximately 12 weeks were pooled. The V and J genes are TRBV5-1 and TRBJ2-2; D not certain. Sequences were derived from peripheral blood, sampled 28 days after the second AZD1222 dose. This clonotype was sampled from an adult who received the AZD1222 COVID-19 vaccine. The CDR3 loop is CASSLSPDTGELFF. CDR3 sequence (DNA): TGCGCCAGCAGCTTGTCTCCAGACACCGGGGAGCTGTTTTTT.